Presented here are 29 T cell receptor beta chains from one specimen sequenced in a study of blood T cell repertoires in COVID-19. The method was immunoSEQ multiplex PCR; TCRdb's version includes in-frame clones alone and lacks a portion of them. The sample lists 180,000 or so clones, around 87% occurring once. The sequenced sample consisted of peripheral blood. The receptors shown here come from a man aged 40-50 years with active or convalescent COVID-19.

The chain joins TRBV11-2 to TRBJ2-5; no clear D gene. Trimming left V 3 bases short and J 5 bases short, with 7 bases between. This CDR3 region has 12 residues. Per germline, CDR1 SGHAT and CDR2 FQNNGV. The CDR3 DNA is TGTGCCAGCAGCTTGATTGGCGAGACCCAGTACTTC. This sequence encodes CASSLIGETQYF.

This chain connects TRBV28 to TRBJ2-5; D is unclear. Trimming shortened V by 5 bases and J by 2 bases, and 3 bases separated the two germline ends. The CDR3 is made up of 11 amino acids. CDR1 and CDR2 from the germline V gene are MDHEN and SYDVKM. This chain's CDR3 is CASSPQETQYF. CDR3 nucleotide sequence: TGTGCCAGCAGTCCTCAAGAGACCCAGTACTTC.

The chain carries TRBV6-5 and TRBJ2-2; maybe TRBD1 (5 bases). The CDR3 extends over 15 amino acids. Trimming stripped 2 bases from V and 4 bases from J, with 11 bases between. CDR1 is MNHEY, CDR2 SVGAGI, per germline. The DNA of the CDR3 is TGTGCCAGCAGTTACGCCAGGGTCGGCACCGGGGAGCTGTTTTTT. It yields the protein CASSYARVGTGELFF.

J is TRBJ2-3 and V is TRBV9; D is ambiguous. Germline-derived CDR1 and CDR2 are SGDLS and YYNGEE. The CDR3 loop spans 14 amino acids. Trimming cost V 3 bases and J 4 bases, with 12 bases left between them. CDR3 residues: CASSGIQAADTQYF. CDR3 nucleotides: TGTGCCAGCAGCGGTATCCAGGCCGCAGATACGCAGTATTTT.

The chain carries TRBV19 and TRBJ2-7; D perhaps matches TRBD2 (5 bases). The germline V and J ends were trimmed by 3 bases and 2 bases, with 11 bases remaining between them. Germline CDR1 is LNHDA and CDR2 is SQIVND (reference sequence). The CDR3 has 14 amino acids. CDR3: CASSIKDGTYEQYF. The CDR3 nucleotides read TGTGCCAGTAGTATCAAGGACGGGACCTACGAGCAGTACTTC. Together with reference TRBV19 and TRBJ2-7, the CDR3 gives the full variable domain: DGGITQSPKYLFRKEGQNVTLSCEQNLNHDAMYWYRQDPGQGLRLIYYSQIVNDFQKGDIAEGYSVSREKKESFPLTVTSAQKNPTAFYLCASSIKDGTYEQYFGPGTRLTVT.

The CDR3 spells CASSPYRVAYEQYF. The CDR3 DNA sequence: TGTGCCAGCAGCCCGTACAGGGTGGCCTACGAGCAGTACTTC. The genes are TRBV7-2 and TRBJ2-7; the D gene is possibly TRBD1 (6 bases). The CDR3 contains 14 residues. V dropped 5 bases and J dropped 2 bases, with 13 bases sitting between them. CDR1 SGHTA and CDR2 FQGNSA come from the germline V gene.

This chain uses TRBV7-6 with TRBJ1-2; no reliable D call. This CDR3 region has 11 residues. With 3 bases removed from V and 3 bases from J, the gap between germline ends came to 2 bases. Germline V lookup: CDR1 SGHVS, CDR2 FNYEAQ. This CDR3 is CASSFDYGYTF. The CDR3 DNA follows: TGTGCCAGCAGCTTCGACTATGGCTACACCTTC.

The chain carries TRBV2 and TRBJ1-5; D call uncertain. The ends were cut back, 4 bases at V and 3 bases at J, with 10 bases in the middle. The CDR3 loop spans 14 amino acids. Germline V lookup: CDR1 SNHLY, CDR2 FYNNEI. CDR3 sequence reads: CASSVTQNNQPQHF. The DNA of the CDR3 is TGTGCCAGCAGTGTTACCCAGAACAATCAGCCCCAGCATTTT.

This rearrangement joins TRBV5-8 to TRBJ1-2; D not resolved. This CDR3 is built from 14 residues. Looked up from germline, CDR1 is SGHTS and CDR2 is YDEGEE. V dropped 2 bases and J dropped 2 bases, with 10 bases sitting between them. CDR3 sequence: CASSLFARNYGYTF. The CDR3 nucleotides read TGTGCCAGCAGCTTATTCGCCAGGAACTATGGCTACACCTTC.

The V gene is TRBV19, the J gene TRBJ1-4; D perhaps matches TRBD1 (5 bases). The germline CDR1 and CDR2 sequences are LNHDA and SQIVND (reference sequence). The CDR3 has 12 amino acids. With 8 bases removed from V and 7 bases from J, the gap between germline ends came to 11 bases. CDR3 coding DNA: TGTGCCAGTTTCGCGGGGGGTGAAAAACTGTTTTTT. Translation: CASFAGGEKLFF.

The chain uses TRBV29-1 and TRBJ1-4, with D hard to call. The CDR3 contains 15 residues. V gave up 0 bases and J gave up 8 bases, with 16 bases separating them. Germline V CDR1 and CDR2: SQVTM, ANQGSEA. CDR3 DNA sequence: TGCAGCGTTGAAGATAGTCCACTCAGAGGCGAAAAACTGTTTTTT. Amino acid sequence: CSVEDSPLRGEKLFF. Full variable domain (missing parts from reference TRBV29-1 and TRBJ1-4): SAVISQKPSRDICQRGTSLTIQCQVDSQVTMMFWYRQQPGQSLTLIATANQGSEATYESGFVIDKFPISRPNLTFSTLTVSNMSPEDSSIYLCSVEDSPLRGEKLFFGSGTQLSVL.

The chain employs TRBV19 and TRBJ2-7, with TRBD1 identical over 7 bases. This CDR3 has 15 residues. Germline values: CDR1 LNHDA, CDR2 SQIVND (reference sequence). Trimming at V came to 3 bases and at J to 3 bases, leaving 8 bases not matched to a gene. The CDR3 nucleotides are TGTGCCAGTAGTATCTCGGGACAGCTTTTCTACGAGCAGTACTTC. Translating it yields CASSISGQLFYEQYF.

The chain uses TRBV7-2 and TRBJ2-1; D not resolved. This CDR3 comprises 16 residues. V was trimmed by 5 bases and J by 1 base, leaving 15 bases between them. Per germline, CDR1 SGHTA and CDR2 FQGNSA. The CDR3 loop is CASSPHGRISYNEQFF. The CDR3 DNA reads as TGTGCCAGCAGCCCCCACGGCAGGATTTCCTACAATGAGCAGTTCTTC.

This clone was seen only a few times. This chain connects TRBV19 to TRBJ1-1; possibly TRBD1 for D (6 bases). V lost 5 bases and J 1 base, leaving 11 bases between the germline ends. The germline V gene has CDR1 LNHDA and CDR2 SQIVND (reference sequence). The CDR3 has 14 amino acids. CDR3: CASSSLGGNTEAFF. The DNA of the CDR3 is TGTGCCAGTAGTTCGTTAGGGGGGAACACTGAAGCTTTCTTT.

The chain couples TRBV7-9 to TRBJ2-3; 11 nucleotides align to TRBD2. Germline V CDR1 and CDR2: SEHNR, FQNEAQ (reference sequence). The V segment lost 7 bases and the J segment 6 bases; nucleotides outside the gene matches: 3. The CDR3 is made up of 13 amino acids. The CDR3 region has the DNA TGTGCCAGCACCCGGACTAGCGGGGATACGCAGTATTTT. It codes for CASTRTSGDTQYF.

The chain links TRBV3-1 (or the pseudogene TRBV3-2) to TRBJ2-5; 7 bases map to TRBD1. V lost 4 bases, J lost 7 bases, and 6 bases stayed unmatched. Germline V gene sequence: CDR1 LGHDT, CDR2 YNNKEL (reference sequence). The CDR3 loop spans 13 amino acids. CDR3 bases: TGTGCCAGCAGCCGCGACAGGGTCGGGACCCAGTACTTC. It specifies CASSRDRVGTQYF.

The chain links TRBV21-1 to TRBJ1-5. TRBV21-1 constitutes a pseudogene. The CDR3 runs to 19 residues. The CDR3 reads CASSEGEALRRYSNQPQHF. The CDR3 DNA reads as TGTGCCAGCAGCGAAGGTGAGGCTTTGCGGAGATATAGCAATCAGCCCCAGCATTTT.

The chain links TRBV28 to TRBJ1-1; D is ambiguous. The germline V and J ends were trimmed by 5 bases and 7 bases, with 14 bases remaining between them. Germline V CDR1 and CDR2: MDHEN, SYDVKM. The CDR3 has 13 amino acids. CDR3 sequence: CASSPPGRGEAFF. Written as DNA, the CDR3 is TGTGCCAGCAGTCCGCCTGGCCGAGGTGAAGCTTTCTTT.

The V and J genes are TRBV5-4 and TRBJ2-3; TRBD2 matches 10 bases. V shed 1 base and J 3 bases; nucleotides not matched to a gene: 14. CDR1 SGHNT and CDR2 YYREEE come from the germline V gene (reference sequence). The CDR3 runs 19 residues. Here the CDR3 DNA reads TGTGCCAGCAGCTTGAAATCGTCCAGCGGGGGGGCCGGAACAGATACGCAGTATTTT. Protein product: CASSLKSSSGGAGTDTQYF.

This rearrangement joins TRBV7-8 to TRBJ1-1; 7 nucleotides align to TRBD1. The CDR3 runs 15 residues. Trimming at V came to 1 base and at J to 2 bases, leaving 4 bases not matched to a gene. Germline V gene data show CDR1 as SGHVS and CDR2 as FQNEAQ. The CDR3 protein is CASSLVPGGNTEAFF. DNA of the CDR3: TGTGCCAGCAGCTTAGTCCCAGGGGGTAACACTGAAGCTTTCTTT.

In DNA, the CDR3 is TGTGCCAGCAGCCCCGTTGGCGGTTCGGCCGAGCAGTACTTC. Its protein is CASSPVGGSAEQYF. This chain links TRBV9 with TRBJ2-7; D gene uncertain. The germline CDR1 and CDR2 sequences are SGDLS and YYNGEE. The V gene lost 4 bases and the J gene lost 6 bases, with 17 bases spanning the gap. There are 14 residues in the CDR3.

This clone was observed once. The chain links TRBV27 to TRBJ2-7; TRBD1 agrees at 7 bases. The CDR3 is made up of 13 amino acids. V gave up 5 bases and J gave up 2 bases; unmatched junction bases: 3. Germline V gene sequence: CDR1 MNHEY, CDR2 SMNVEV (reference sequence). The CDR3 nucleotides read TGTGCCAGCAGTGTAGGGACAGCCTACGAGCAGTACTTC. This sequence encodes CASSVGTAYEQYF.

V is TRBV14 and J is TRBJ1-1, with D unresolved. V was cut by 4 bases and J by 4 bases, with 7 bases left in between. Germline CDR1 reads SGHDN; CDR2 reads FVKESK. The CDR3 consists of 12 residues. CDR3 protein: CASSRGFTEAFF. CDR3 DNA: TGTGCCAGCAGCCGCGGATTCACTGAAGCTTTCTTT.

The chain employs TRBV19 and TRBJ1-2, with a weak D call TRBD1 (5 bases). With 2 bases removed from V and 0 bases from J, the gap between germline ends came to 13 bases. CDR1 and CDR2 (germline): LNHDA, SQIVND (reference sequence). This CDR3 contains 16 residues. DNA of the CDR3: TGTGCCAGTAGTATAAATGCAGGGATGGCTAACTATGGCTACACCTTC. This gives the protein CASSINAGMANYGYTF.

This chain links TRBV6-2 or TRBV6-3 with TRBJ1-4, with unresolved D. Germline CDR1 is MNHEY and CDR2 is SVGEGT. The CDR3 totals 15 residues. V lost 2 bases and J lost 6, with 13 bases in between. DNA for the CDR3: TGTGCCAGCAGTTACCGAGGGTCCGAACATGAAAAACTGTTTTTT. Its translation is CASSYRGSEHEKLFF.

The rearrangement joins TRBV2 to TRBJ1-1; no firm D call. V was shortened by 4 bases and J by 4 bases, with 10 bases between the two germline ends. The CDR3 contains 13 residues. The germline gives CDR1 SNHLY, CDR2 FYNNEI. The DNA of the CDR3 is TGTGCCAGCAGTGTGGGCCGAAGCACTGAAGCTTTCTTT. Its protein product is CASSVGRSTEAFF.

The chain combines TRBV30 with TRBJ1-2; D not certain. Trimming removed 4 bases at V and 8 bases at J, with 11 bases between. From germline, CDR1 is GTSNPN and CDR2 SVGIG (reference sequence). This CDR3 has 11 amino acids. CDR3 nucleotide sequence: TGTGCCTGGAACAGTGATAGGGGCTACACCTTC. Protein product: CAWNSDRGYTF.

This chain connects TRBV24-1 to TRBJ2-7, with D tentatively TRBD2 (6 bases). V shed 2 bases and J shed 4 bases, with 20 bases lying between them. Germline CDR1 reads KGHDR; CDR2 reads SFDVKD. The CDR3 is made up of 17 amino acids. CDR3 amino acids: CATSDSRVGRGSYEQYF. The CDR3 nucleotides read TGTGCCACCAGTGATTCCCGGGTAGGGCGGGGTTCATACGAGCAGTACTTC.

This chain joins TRBV5-1 and TRBJ1-1; 8 positions agree with TRBD1. This CDR3 has 15 residues. Germline CDR1 and CDR2: SGHRS and YFSETQ. V was clipped by 4 bases and J by 1 base; unmatched bases: 6. The CDR3 sequence is CASSVDRGGNTEAFF. The DNA of the CDR3 is TGCGCCAGCAGCGTCGACAGGGGAGGGAACACTGAAGCTTTCTTT.